The 22 T cell receptor beta chains below all came from one sample that was sequenced in a study of blood T cell repertoires in COVID-19. Some clones are missing from TCRdb's copy, which holds only in-frame ones; the method was immunoSEQ multiplex PCR. The sample contains under 65,000 clones, roughly 84% of which appear only once. Sequenced material: peripheral blood. These receptors originate from a man older than 75 in a cohort sampled during active COVID-19.

This chain uses TRBV18 with TRBJ2-5; possibly TRBD2 for D (6 bases). The CDR3 has 14 amino acids. V lost 1 base and J 3 bases, leaving 9 bases between the germline ends. Per the germline V gene, CDR1 is KGHSH and CDR2 is LQKENI. Here the CDR3 reads CASSPLVAEETQYF. The CDR3 DNA is TGTGCCAGCTCACCACTAGTAGCGGAAGAGACCCAGTACTTC.

The chain employs TRBV5-6 and TRBJ1-2, with D unclear. Trimming removed 4 bases from V and 6 bases from J, with 13 bases in between. CDR3 length equals 13 residues. Germline V gene data show CDR1 as SGHDT and CDR2 as YYEEEE. The CDR3 region has the DNA TGTGCCAGCAGCATCTACGGGGTCCATGGCTACACCTTC. Its translation: CASSIYGVHGYTF. Supplemented by reference TRBV5-6 and TRBJ1-2, the full variable domain reads DAGVTQSPTHLIKTRGQQVTLRCSPKSGHDTVSWYQQALGQGPQFIFQYYEEEERQRGNFPDRFSGHQFPNYSSELNVNALLLGDSALYLCASSIYGVHGYTFGSGTRLTVV.

Comment on this clone: The sample holds other DNA sequences that translate to the same CDR3. The chain uses TRBV5-4 and TRBJ1-1; tentative D call: TRBD1 (6 bases). CDR1 SGHNT and CDR2 YYREEE come from the germline V gene (reference sequence). Trimming removed 2 bases from V and 4 bases from J, with 9 bases in between. The CDR3 loop spans 13 amino acids. The CDR3 region has the DNA TGTGCCAGCAGCTTACGAGGGGGCACTGAAGCTTTCTTT. Amino acid sequence: CASSLRGGTEAFF.

CDR3 amino acids: CASSISTSYNEQFF. For the CDR3, the DNA is TGTGCCAGCAGCATCTCTACCTCCTACAATGAGCAGTTCTTC. V is TRBV14 and J is TRBJ2-1; D ambiguous. Germline V gene lookup returns CDR1 SGHDN and CDR2 FVKESK. Trimming pared 5 bases from V and 0 bases from J, leaving 8 bases between. The CDR3 is 14 amino acids.

The chain employs TRBV3-1 (or the pseudogene TRBV3-2) and TRBJ2-2; 7 positions match TRBD1. This CDR3 contains 16 residues. V was clipped by 2 bases and J by 1 base; unmatched bases: 4. Germline-derived CDR1 and CDR2 are LGHDT and YNNKEL (reference sequence). CDR3 sequence: CASSQTRTGNTGELFF. Written as DNA, the CDR3 is TGTGCCAGCAGCCAAACTAGGACAGGGAACACCGGGGAGCTGTTTTTT.

This rearrangement joins TRBV6-6 to TRBJ1-3; 8 bases are shared with TRBD1. This CDR3 comprises 14 residues. Germline V gives CDR1 MNHNY, CDR2 SVGAGI (reference sequence). The junction had 6 bases not matched to a gene; V was cut back by 6 bases and J by 5 bases. Here the CDR3 reads CASSPGQGRNTIYF. The CDR3 bases are TGTGCCAGCAGCCCCGGACAGGGAAGAAACACCATATATTTT.

This rearrangement joins TRBV6-2 or TRBV6-3 to TRBJ2-5, with D tentatively TRBD1 (6 bases). The CDR3 totals 17 residues. V lost 5 bases, J lost 0 bases, and 19 bases lay in between. The germline V gene encodes CDR1 MNHEY and CDR2 SVGEGT. CDR3 nucleotide sequence: TGTGCCAGCAGTCTTCATGTGGCGGACAGCGACCAAGAGACCCAGTACTTC. Encoded protein: CASSLHVADSDQETQYF.

With respect to this clone: Other DNA sequences within the sample encode an identical CDR3. V usage is TRBV9 and J usage is TRBJ1-1; 9 bases are a match to TRBD1. The CDR3 spans 15 residues. Germline-derived CDR1 and CDR2 are SGDLS and YYNGEE. J lost 0 bases, V lost 3 bases, and 3 bases had no gene match. The CDR3 region has the DNA TGTGCCAGCAGCGCCGGGACAGGGTTGAACACTGAAGCTTTCTTT. It translates to CASSAGTGLNTEAFF.

The chain uses TRBV5-5 and TRBJ2-1; D is uncertain. V dropped 1 base and J dropped 4 bases, with 12 bases sitting between them. The CDR3 is 15 residues long. Looked up from germline, CDR1 is SGHKS and CDR2 is YYEKEE (reference sequence). The CDR3 bases are TGTGCCAGCAGCTTGATGGGCATGGGTTACAATGAGCAGTTCTTC. This gives the protein CASSLMGMGYNEQFF.

As concerns this clone: Other DNA sequences of this sample code for an identical CDR3. V and J are TRBV6-2 or TRBV6-3 and TRBJ1-5; no reliable D call. Germline loops: CDR1 MNHEY, CDR2 SVGEGT. The CDR3 has 15 residues. Trimming removed 2 bases at V and 4 bases at J, with 12 bases between. The CDR3 DNA reads TGTGCCAGCAGTTACGGGAGGGTCGGGAATCAGCCCCAGCATTTT. The encoded protein is CASSYGRVGNQPQHF.

This chain uses TRBV10-3 with TRBJ2-3, with 10 bases identical to TRBD2. The CDR3 length is 17 residues. Losses at the gene ends were 6 bases for V and 1 base for J; bases not matched to a gene: 10. Germline CDR1 ENHRY, CDR2 SYGVKD. DNA for the CDR3: TGTGCCATCAGCGAAAAACTTACTAGCGGGGGCACAGATACGCAGTATTTT. The encoded protein is CAISEKLTSGGTDTQYF.

This chain connects TRBV24-1 to TRBJ1-1; no firm D call. The CDR3 consists of 19 residues. Germline V gives CDR1 KGHDR, CDR2 SFDVKD. V gave up 4 bases and J gave up 0 bases, with 23 bases separating them. CDR3 loop: CATSEDQEGLALMNTEAFF. The CDR3 bases are TGTGCCACCAGTGAAGATCAAGAGGGCCTGGCCCTGATGAACACTGAAGCTTTCTTT.

The chain carries TRBV27 and TRBJ1-6; D call uncertain. Germline loops: CDR1 MNHEY, CDR2 SMNVEV (reference sequence). This CDR3 contains 13 residues. V was pared by 3 bases and J by 9 bases, with 9 bases between. In DNA form, the CDR3 reads TGTGCCAGCAGTTTGATTAGTGGTTCACCCCTCCACTTT. It specifies CASSLISGSPLHF.

The chain uses TRBV30 and TRBJ1-5; TRBD1 agrees at 7 bases. V was clipped by 5 bases and J by 2 bases; unmatched bases: 3. CDR1 is GTSNPN, CDR2 SVGIG, per germline (reference sequence). The CDR3 consists of 13 residues. CDR3 loop: CAWDRDRNQPQHF. Here the CDR3 DNA reads TGTGCCTGGGACAGGGACCGCAATCAGCCCCAGCATTTT.

The chain combines TRBV6-6 with TRBJ2-5, with TRBD2 matching 11 bases. The CDR3 sequence is 17 residues long. The germline CDR1 and CDR2 sequences are MNHNY and SVGAGI (reference sequence). After removal of 5 bases from V and 5 bases from J, the junction contained 13 bases not matched to a gene. CDR3 bases: TGTGCCAGCAGTCGCGACTCTAGCGGGGGGCGGCGGGAGACCCAGTACTTC. Residues: CASSRDSSGGRRETQYF.

This clone has only a few counts. The chain is built from TRBV3-1 (or the pseudogene TRBV3-2) and TRBJ2-3; D may be TRBD1 (5 bases). V was trimmed by 5 bases and J by 1 base, leaving 7 bases between them. This CDR3 has 13 amino acids. Germline assignment: CDR1 LGHDT and CDR2 YNNKEL (reference sequence). CDR3 sequence: CASSGAGTDTQYF. The CDR3 nucleotides read TGTGCCAGCAGCGGGGCCGGCACAGATACGCAGTATTTT.

The chain couples TRBV6-5 to TRBJ1-1; D gene uncertain. V was trimmed by 7 bases and J by 1 base, leaving 4 bases between them. The CDR3 extends over 11 amino acids. Germline CDR1 is MNHEY and CDR2 is SVGAGI. The CDR3 DNA is TGTGCCAGCAATCGGAACACTGAAGCTTTCTTT. It yields the protein CASNRNTEAFF.

The V and J genes are TRBV5-4 and TRBJ2-3; the match to TRBD2 covers 14 bases. V was pared by 4 bases and J by 5 bases, with 6 bases of the junction left unmatched. The CDR3 length is 16 residues. Germline-derived CDR1 and CDR2 are SGHNT and YYREEE (reference sequence). The CDR3 reads CASSTGLAGAVDTQYF. The CDR3 bases are TGTGCCAGCAGCACGGGACTAGCGGGAGCGGTAGATACGCAGTATTTT.

The sample holds one count of this clone. The chain is built from TRBV10-3 and TRBJ2-1; 7 positions match TRBD2. Germline CDR1 and CDR2: ENHRY and SYGVKD. The CDR3 loop spans 15 amino acids. V trimming: 6 bases; J trimming: 3 bases; junction bases outside the gene matches: 8. For the CDR3, the DNA is TGTGCCATCAGGGGAGCGGGAAGAATCTACAATGAGCAGTTCTTC. This encodes CAIRGAGRIYNEQFF.

The chain uses TRBV7-6 and TRBJ1-5, with 10 bases lining up with TRBD1. Germline CDR1 is SGHVS and CDR2 is FNYEAQ. The CDR3 contains 18 residues. After removal of 5 bases from V and 0 bases from J, the junction contained 10 bases not matched to a gene. The DNA for the CDR3 is TGTGCCAGCAGCCTGGGACAGGGGAAACGGTATAGCAATCAGCCCCAGCATTTT. This codes for CASSLGQGKRYSNQPQHF.

V gene TRBV5-6 combines with J gene TRBJ1-5, with 7 positions matching TRBD1. The CDR3 length is 14 residues. V dropped 4 bases and J dropped 4; count of bases not matched to a gene: 5. Germline lookup yields CDR1 SGHDT and CDR2 YYEEEE. This chain's CDR3 is CASSSQGVNQPQHF. Written as DNA, the CDR3 is TGTGCCAGCAGCAGTCAGGGGGTAAATCAGCCCCAGCATTTT.

Turning to this clone: The same CDR3 arises from other DNA sequences in this sample as well. The CDR3 region has the DNA TGTGCCATCAGTGGTCCGACAGGGGGCAAAGGCTACACCTTC. It specifies CAISGPTGGKGYTF. The rearrangement uses TRBV10-3 and TRBJ1-2; 10 positions match TRBD1. CDR1 is ENHRY and CDR2 is SYGVKD in the germline V gene. After removal of 4 bases from V and 8 bases from J, the junction contained 7 bases not matched to a gene. The CDR3 is 14 amino acids.